Listed below are T cell receptor beta chains from one sample, sequenced in a study of cytomegalovirus exposure and HLA in healthy donors. Clones were read by immunoSEQ multiplex PCR, and TCRdb kept only the in-frame ones, dropping some. The table includes about 180,000 clones, 60% to 80% detected once. The sample consisted of PBMCs. The receptors stem from a man aged 35 to 55 in good health and CMV-seropositive. Each CDR3 is given with its conserved first and last residue. The D gene is left open where the match is weak. Not all rows give a size; the values are once, few, many and, for expanded clones, a class.

TRBJ1-4	.	.	TRBV19	TGTGCCAGTACGTCCGCAACTAATGAAAAACTGTTTTTT	CASTSATNEKLFF
TRBJ2-7	TRBD1	.	TRBV27	TGTGCCAGCAGTTTATTACCGGGACAGGGGATTTACGAGCAGTACTTC	CASSLLPGQGIYEQYF
TRBJ2-5	TRBD2	.	TRBV18	TGTGCCAGCTCCCCTAGCGGGAGGGGGGAAGAGACCCAGTACTTC	CASSPSGRGEETQYF
TRBJ1-1	.	.	TRBV6-5	TGTGCCAGCAGCAACCCAGGGTCTGCTGAAGCTTTCTTT	CASSNPGSAEAFF
TRBJ1-2	TRBD1	.	TRBV27	TGTGCCAGCAGTCCTCGGACAGGGGTTGGCTACACCTTC	CASSPRTGVGYTF
TRBJ1-5	.	few	TRBV7-9	TGTGCCAGCAGCTACTCCGATCAGCCCCAGCATTTT	CASSYSDQPQHF
TRBJ1-1	.	.	TRBV19	TGTGCCAGTAGCCTGACAGTCAAGAACACTGAAGCTTTCTTT	CASSLTVKNTEAFF
TRBJ2-3	.	.	TRBV11-2	TGTGCCAGCAGAGTCCTTAGCCGCACAGATACGCAGTATTTT	CASRVLSRTDTQYF
TRBJ2-1	TRBD1	few	TRBV7-3	TGTGCCAGCAGCAGAGACAGGGGCAGTGAGCAGTTCTTC	CASSRDRGSEQFF
TRBJ2-2	TRBD1	.	TRBV6-5	TGTGCCAGCAGCCAGGGGGATTTGGCCGGGGAGCTGTTTTTT	CASSQGDLAGELFF
TRBJ2-5	.	.	TRBV4-2	TGTGCCAGCAGCCAAGGGGGGGGCGAAGAGACCCAGTACTTC	CASSQGGGEETQYF
TRBJ1-1	.	.	TRBV10-3	TGTGCCATCAGCAAATCAGGGGCGGACACTGAAGCTTTCTTT	CAISKSGADTEAFF
TRBJ2-2	TRBD2	few	TRBV4-2	TGTGCCAGCAGCCTCGAGACTAGCGGGACCGGGGAGCTGTTTTTT	CASSLETSGTGELFF
TRBJ2-1	TRBD1	.	TRBV7-3	TGTGCCAGCAGCTTCGGTGGGACAGGGGGCTACAATGAGCAGTTCTTC	CASSFGGTGGYNEQFF
TRBJ1-1	TRBD1	once	TRBV19	TGTGCCAGTAGTCCCTGGAGGGGGCGAGCGTATATGAACACTGAAGCTTTCTTT	CASSPWRGRAYMNTEAFF
TRBJ2-3	.	few	TRBV30	TGTGCCTGGAGTCCGGGACTAGATACGCAGTATTTT	CAWSPGLDTQYF
TRBJ2-1	TRBD1	.	TRBV5-5	TGTGCCAGCAGAGCCGGGACAGGGCTCTCCGTGGAGCAGTTCTTC	CASRAGTGLSVEQFF
TRBJ1-2	.	once	TRBV28	TGTGCCAGCACCCCCGGGACAATTCGTGGCGGCTACACCTTC	CASTPGTIRGGYTF
TRBJ2-7	TRBD2	.	TRBV4-1	TGCGCCAGCAGCAGCGGACTAGCGGCCGATTACGAGCAGTACTTC	CASSSGLAADYEQYF
TRBJ2-7	TRBD1	few	TRBV28	TGTGCCAGCAGTTTTGCTGACAGGGGGCGAAACGAGCAGTACTTC	CASSFADRGRNEQYF
TRBJ1-1	.	few	TRBV11-3	TGTGCCAGCAGCTATGGTGAGGACACTGAAGCTTTCTTT	CASSYGEDTEAFF
TRBJ1-5	.	.	TRBV6-1	TGTGCCAGCAGTGGTGACATGGTGGGTAGGCCCCAGCATTTT	CASSGDMVGRPQHF
TRBJ2-7	.	.	TRBV28	TGTGCCAGCAGTTTCCTCTCCTACGAGCAGTACTTC	CASSFLSYEQYF
TRBJ2-7	.	.	TRBV6-6	TGTGCCAGCAGCCCAGGGCCCTACGAGCAGTACTTC	CASSPGPYEQYF
TRBJ2-7	TRBD1	.	TRBV27	TGTGCCAGCACCCGGACAGGGGGCGTCTACGAGCAGTACTTC	CASTRTGGVYEQYF
TRBJ2-7	TRBD1	.	TRBV10-3	TGTGCCATCAGTGATCCTTCCGAGGGGGCCCTCTACGAGCAGTACTTC	CAISDPSEGALYEQYF
TRBJ1-6	TRBD1	.	TRBV2	TGTGCCAGACAGAACAGGGGGCGCGGGTCACCCCTCCACTTT	CARQNRGRGSPLHF
TRBJ2-2	TRBD2	once	TRBV9	TGTGCCAGCAGCGTAACTAGCGGGATGAACACCGGGGAGCTGTTTTTT	CASSVTSGMNTGELFF
TRBJ2-3	.	.	TRBV19	TGTGCCAGTATGGGCAGGTTCACAGATACGCAGTATTTT	CASMGRFTDTQYF
TRBJ1-2	TRBD1	.	TRBV18	TGTGCCAGCTCACGGACAGGGGACTATGGCTACACCTTC	CASSRTGDYGYTF
TRBJ2-5	.	once	TRBV11-3	TGTGCCAGCAGCTTAGAGTCGAGCCTCCGGGTGGCCCAGTACTTC	CASSLESSLRVAQYF
TRBJ1-5	.	.	TRBV10-3	TGTGCCATCTCCTTCGAGGGCAATCAGCCCCAGCATTTT	CAISFEGNQPQHF
TRBJ2-7	TRBD2	.	TRBV11-3	TGTGCCAGCAGCCTAACCGGGACTAGCGGGAGCACCTACGAGCAGTACTTC	CASSLTGTSGSTYEQYF
TRBJ2-7	TRBD1	once	TRBV6-5	TGTGCCAGCCGCCCCCAGGTCCAGGGGGCTTACGAGCAGTACTTC	CASRPQVQGAYEQYF
TRBJ2-5	TRBD2	.	TRBV9	TGTGCCAGCAGCGTAGCTACTGGACTAGCGGGAGAACAAGAGACCCAGTACTTC	CASSVATGLAGEQETQYF
TRBJ2-2	TRBD2	.	TRBV27	TGTGCCAGCAGTTTTCCTAGCGGGAGGGCCACCGGGGAGCTGTTTTTT	CASSFPSGRATGELFF
TRBJ1-2	TRBD1	.	TRBV28	TGTGCCAGCAGAACCGGGACAGGGGCAAGCTATGGCTACACCTTC	CASRTGTGASYGYTF
TRBJ2-5	.	.	TRBV7-8	TGTGCCAGCAGCTGGGGGGTAGGGGAAAGAGAGACCCAGTACTTC	CASSWGVGERETQYF
TRBJ1-5	.	.	TRBV4-1	TGCGCCAGCAGCCAAGATCCCGGCGGGCCTATCAATCAGCCCCAGCATTTT	CASSQDPGGPINQPQHF
TRBJ2-1	.	.	TRBV21-1	TGTGCCAGCAAATCTGAGGGATCCTACAATGAGCAGTTCTTC	CASKSEGSYNEQFF
TRBJ2-7	.	.	TRBV28	TGTGCCAGCAGTTTTTGGGCTGGTCCGACCTACGAGCAGTACTTC	CASSFWAGPTYEQYF
TRBJ1-1	.	.	TRBV28	TGTGCCAGCAGTTTATGGGAGACAGAAAACACTGAAGCTTTCTTT	CASSLWETENTEAFF
TRBJ2-2	TRBD1	.	TRBV28	TGTGCCAGCAGTTTACCAGGGGGCATCACCGGGGAGCTGTTTTTT	CASSLPGGITGELFF
TRBJ2-2	TRBD2	.	TRBV27	TGTGCCAGCAGCCAAACTAGCGCCGGGGAGCTGTTTTTT	CASSQTSAGELFF
TRBJ1-4	.	.	TRBV6-6	TGTGCCAGCAGGAACACAGGGACCGCTAATGAAAAACTGTTTTTT	CASRNTGTANEKLFF
TRBJ1-5	.	.	TRBV10-2	TGCGCCAGCTTAGGGACATCTCGGAGCAATCAGCCCCAGCATTTT	CASLGTSRSNQPQHF
TRBJ1-6	.	.	TRBV6-1	TGTGCCAGCAGTATGAGGACAGCCAATAATTCACCCCTCCACTTT	CASSMRTANNSPLHF
TRBJ1-1	.	.	TRBV6-5	TGTGCCAGCAGTCCCCGCGAGTTGCGAGCTTTCTTT	CASSPRELRAFF
TRBJ2-2	TRBD1	few	TRBV27	TGTGCCAGCAGTTTTTCGAGTGCTACAGGGGTGGCCGGGGAGCTGTTTTTT	CASSFSSATGVAGELFF
TRBJ1-1	.	.	TRBV5-1	TGCGCCAGCAGCTTGGAGGGACACATGAACACTGAAGCTTTCTTT	CASSLEGHMNTEAFF
TRBJ1-1	.	.	TRBV10-3	TGTGCCATCAGGACCACAGGGATGGCTGAAGCTTTCTTT	CAIRTTGMAEAFF
TRBJ2-7	.	once	TRBV4-1	TGCGCCAGCAGCCCCCGGGGCGGGGCCTACGAGCAGTACTTC	CASSPRGGAYEQYF
TRBJ1-5	.	.	TRBV27	TGTGCCGCCGGAGGCAGGAAAAATCAGCCCCAGCATTTT	CAAGGRKNQPQHF
TRBJ2-7	.	.	TRBV7-9	TGTGCCAGCAGCGCGGGACCGCGCTCCTACGAGCAGTACTTC	CASSAGPRSYEQYF
TRBJ1-3	TRBD1	.	TRBV7-3	TGTGCCAGCAGTATAATTGACAGGGGCTCTGAAAACACCATATATTTT	CASSIIDRGSENTIYF
TRBJ2-7	.	.	TRBV2	TGTGCCAGCAGTGATAACGGAGGAGGTTCCGAGCAGTACTTC	CASSDNGGGSEQYF
TRBJ1-3	.	.	TRBV9	TGTGCCAGCAGCGTACTCCCACAGTCCTCTGGAAACACCATATATTTT	CASSVLPQSSGNTIYF
TRBJ2-7	TRBD1	.	TRBV4-1	TGCGCCAGCAGCCACGCATCGGGACAGGGTTTTTACGAGCAGTACTTC	CASSHASGQGFYEQYF
TRBJ2-7	TRBD2	.	TRBV9	TGTGCCAGCAGCGCACTAGCGGGAGCCAACTCCTACGAGCAGTACTTC	CASSALAGANSYEQYF